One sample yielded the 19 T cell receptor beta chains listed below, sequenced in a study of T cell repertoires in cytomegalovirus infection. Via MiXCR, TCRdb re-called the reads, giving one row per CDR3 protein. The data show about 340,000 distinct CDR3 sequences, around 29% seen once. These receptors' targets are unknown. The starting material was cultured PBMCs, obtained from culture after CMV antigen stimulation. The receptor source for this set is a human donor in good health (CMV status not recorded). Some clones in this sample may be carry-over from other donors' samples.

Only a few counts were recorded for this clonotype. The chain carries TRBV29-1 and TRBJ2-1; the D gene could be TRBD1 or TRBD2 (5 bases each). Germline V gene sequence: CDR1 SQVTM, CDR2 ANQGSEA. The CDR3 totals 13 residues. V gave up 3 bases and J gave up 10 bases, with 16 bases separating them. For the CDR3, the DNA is TGCAGCGTTGAGGATCGGGGCGAAATGGAGCAGTTCTTC. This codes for CSVEDRGEMEQFF.

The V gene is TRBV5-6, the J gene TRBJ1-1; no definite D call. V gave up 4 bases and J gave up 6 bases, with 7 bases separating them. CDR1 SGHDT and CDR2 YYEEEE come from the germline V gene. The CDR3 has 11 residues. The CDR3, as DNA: TGTGCCAGCAGCCTCTTGGCTGAAGCTTTCTTT. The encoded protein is CASSLLAEAFF.

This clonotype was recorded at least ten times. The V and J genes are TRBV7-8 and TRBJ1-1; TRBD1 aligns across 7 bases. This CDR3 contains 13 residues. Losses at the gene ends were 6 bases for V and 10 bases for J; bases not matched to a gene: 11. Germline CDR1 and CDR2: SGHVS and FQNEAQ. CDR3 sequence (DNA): TGTGCCAGCAGAGGGACAGCCAGGTTGCCAGCTTTCTTT. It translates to CASRGTARLPAFF.

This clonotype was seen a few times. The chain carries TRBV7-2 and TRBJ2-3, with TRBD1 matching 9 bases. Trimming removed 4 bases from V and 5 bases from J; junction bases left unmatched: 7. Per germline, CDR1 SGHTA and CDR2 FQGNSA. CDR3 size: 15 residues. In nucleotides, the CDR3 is TGTGCCAGCAGCTGGACTGGACAGGGGATAGATACGCAGTATTTT. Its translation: CASSWTGQGIDTQYF.

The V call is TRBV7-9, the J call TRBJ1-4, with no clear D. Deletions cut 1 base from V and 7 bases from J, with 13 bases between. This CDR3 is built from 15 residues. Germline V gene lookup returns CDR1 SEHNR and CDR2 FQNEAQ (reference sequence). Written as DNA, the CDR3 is TGTGCCAGCAGCTTAGAGGAACCGTGGGCTGAAAAACTGTTTTTT. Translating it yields CASSLEEPWAEKLFF.

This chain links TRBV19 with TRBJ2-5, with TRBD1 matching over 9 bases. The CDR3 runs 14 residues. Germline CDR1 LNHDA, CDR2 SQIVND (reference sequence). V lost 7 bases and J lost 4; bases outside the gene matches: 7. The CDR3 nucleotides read TGTGCCAGTAAGGACAGGGGTCGGGGAGAGACCCAGTACTTC. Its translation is CASKDRGRGETQYF.

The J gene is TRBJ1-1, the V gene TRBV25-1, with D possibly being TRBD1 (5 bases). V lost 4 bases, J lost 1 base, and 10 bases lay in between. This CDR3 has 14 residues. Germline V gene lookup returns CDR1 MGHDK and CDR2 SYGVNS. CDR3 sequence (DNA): TGTGCCAGCAGTGGCAGGGCGGCGAACACTGAAGCTTTCTTT. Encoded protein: CASSGRAANTEAFF.

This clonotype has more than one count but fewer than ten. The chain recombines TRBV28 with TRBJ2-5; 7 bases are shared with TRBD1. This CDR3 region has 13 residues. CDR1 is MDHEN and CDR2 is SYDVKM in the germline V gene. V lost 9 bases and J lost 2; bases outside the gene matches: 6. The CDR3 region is CASRLQGQETQYF. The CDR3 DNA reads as TGTGCCAGTCGACTACAGGGGCAAGAGACCCAGTACTTC.

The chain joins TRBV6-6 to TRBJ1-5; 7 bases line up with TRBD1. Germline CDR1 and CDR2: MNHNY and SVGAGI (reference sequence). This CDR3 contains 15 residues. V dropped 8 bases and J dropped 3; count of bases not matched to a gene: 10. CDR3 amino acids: CASSSGQAFNQPQHF. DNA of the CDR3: TGTGCCAGCTCGTCTGGACAGGCTTTCAATCAGCCCCAGCATTTT.

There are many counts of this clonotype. DNA of the CDR3: TGTGCCAGCAGCCGGGTTTCCTACAATGAGCAGTTCTTC. Translating it yields CASSRVSYNEQFF. V is TRBV7-3 and J is TRBJ2-1, with no clear D. V shed 5 bases and J shed 1 base, with 6 bases lying between them. The CDR3 runs to 13 residues. Germline V gene lookup returns CDR1 SGHTA and CDR2 FQGTGA.

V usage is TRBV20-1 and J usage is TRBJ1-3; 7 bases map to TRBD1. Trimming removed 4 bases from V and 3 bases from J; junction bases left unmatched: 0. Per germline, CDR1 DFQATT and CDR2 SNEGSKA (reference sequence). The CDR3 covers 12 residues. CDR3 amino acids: CSATGGGNTIYF. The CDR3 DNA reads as TGCAGTGCTACAGGGGGTGGAAACACCATATATTTT.

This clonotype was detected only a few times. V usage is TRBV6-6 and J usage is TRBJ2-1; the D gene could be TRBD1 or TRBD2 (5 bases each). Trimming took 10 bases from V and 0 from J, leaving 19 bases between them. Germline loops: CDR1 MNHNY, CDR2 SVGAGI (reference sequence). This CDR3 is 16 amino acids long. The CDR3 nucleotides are TGTGCCATTCGCCCTTGGGACGGATTCTCCTACAATGAGCAGTTCTTC. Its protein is CAIRPWDGFSYNEQFF.

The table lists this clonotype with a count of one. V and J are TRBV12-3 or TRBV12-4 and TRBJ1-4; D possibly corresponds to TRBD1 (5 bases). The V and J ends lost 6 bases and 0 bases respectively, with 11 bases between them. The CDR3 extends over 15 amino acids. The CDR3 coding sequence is TGTGCCAGCAGCGACCGGACATCAACTAATGAAAAACTGTTTTTT. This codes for CASSDRTSTNEKLFF.

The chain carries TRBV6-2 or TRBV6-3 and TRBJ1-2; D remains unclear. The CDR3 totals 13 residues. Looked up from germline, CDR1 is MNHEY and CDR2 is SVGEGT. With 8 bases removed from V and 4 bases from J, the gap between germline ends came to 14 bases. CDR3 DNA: TGTGCCAGCCTGCCTTCGGGAGTCTATGGCTACACCTTC. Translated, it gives CASLPSGVYGYTF.

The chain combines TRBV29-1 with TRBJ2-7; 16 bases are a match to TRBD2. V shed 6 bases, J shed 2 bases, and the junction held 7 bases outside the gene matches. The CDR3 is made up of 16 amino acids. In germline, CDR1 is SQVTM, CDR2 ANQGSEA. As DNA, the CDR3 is TGCAGCGTCGAGGGACTAGCGGGAGGGCGGGCCTACGAGCAGTACTTC. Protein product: CSVEGLAGGRAYEQYF.

CDR3: CASSQEGPYYGYTF. CDR3 DNA: TGTGCCAGCAGCCAAGAGGGGCCTTACTATGGCTACACCTTC. The chain employs TRBV14 and TRBJ1-2; possibly TRBD1 for D (5 bases). The germline V gene has CDR1 SGHDN and CDR2 FVKESK. The CDR3 has 14 amino acids. V was trimmed by 0 bases and J by 3 bases, leaving 8 bases between them.

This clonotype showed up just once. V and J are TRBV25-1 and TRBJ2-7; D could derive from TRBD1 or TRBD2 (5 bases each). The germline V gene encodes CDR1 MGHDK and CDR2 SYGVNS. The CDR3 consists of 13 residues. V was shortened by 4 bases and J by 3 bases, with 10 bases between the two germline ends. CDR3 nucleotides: TGTGCCAGCAGTGTTGCAGGGAGCTACGAGCAGTACTTC. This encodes CASSVAGSYEQYF.

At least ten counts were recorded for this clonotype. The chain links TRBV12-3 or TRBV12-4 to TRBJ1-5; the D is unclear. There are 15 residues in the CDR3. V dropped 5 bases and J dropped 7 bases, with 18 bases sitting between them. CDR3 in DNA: TGTGCCAGCAGTCCCCGAAACCCCAGGTCACAGCCCCAGCATTTT. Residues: CASSPRNPRSQPQHF.

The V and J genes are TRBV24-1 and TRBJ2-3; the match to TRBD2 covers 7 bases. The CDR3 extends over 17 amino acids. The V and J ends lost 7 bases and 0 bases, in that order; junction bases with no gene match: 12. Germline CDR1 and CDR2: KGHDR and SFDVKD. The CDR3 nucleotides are TGTGCCACCAGCCGGCGTGGAGCGGGATTTAGCACAGATACGCAGTATTTT. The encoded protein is CATSRRGAGFSTDTQYF.